This T cell receptor beta chain comes out of a study of beta chain features in type 1 diabetes (dated by TCRdb to between 2017 and 2018). In the study overall: Patients and healthy donors did not differ in mean age, gender distribution, total cell number or subset yield. A total of around 100 million sorted cells were examined across all samples, and RNA yield correlated strongly with the number of cells per subset. In the study, TCRB repertoires of sorted circulating CD4+ T cell subsets from recently diagnosed type 1 diabetes patients were compared with those of matched healthy donors. Whereas all 30 or so donors provided naive and central memory subsets, regulatory and stem cell-like memory subsets were isolated from just 8 patients and roughly 8 healthy donors. Results the study describes overall, beyond this receptor: A moderate but significant shortening of TCRB CDR3 length was observed in type 1 diabetes patients in all four CD4+ subsets. Naive, central memory and regulatory TCRB repertoires appeared more similar among patients than among healthy donors. Only small numbers of individuals were included in the HLA sub-analyses, which left unresolved whether HLA type had any influence on TCRB rearrangement. PCR might favor shorter templates, but patient and control samples were amplified and corrected together, so any skew would affect both groups equally. Because cDNA rather than genomic DNA was sequenced, highly expressing activated cells could have been over-represented, although no difference in activation and CD3 levels was found between groups. Patients with type 1 diabetes made fewer insertions and deleted more nucleotides at VDJ recombination sites, implying thymic rearrangement abnormalities.

In its sample, this clone was seen a few times. What this receptor recognizes is not known. There are no base qualities to consult, and no much larger clone falls within one base. The High Capacity cDNA Reverse Transcription Kit was used to reverse transcribe all of the isolated RNA, meaning that expressed TCRB transcripts were what got sequenced. Deep immunoSEQ sequencing was applied to naive, central memory and regulatory T cell samples, giving an average of roughly 3.6 million total reads per sample. Sorted cells were lysed in RLT buffer and RNA was extracted with DNase-treated RNeasy Micro or Mini kits, depending on cell number. To prevent cross-contamination, each cell subset was processed individually, whereas patient and healthy donor samples were processed jointly. The immunoSEQ multiplex PCR was used to amplify TCRB sequences from cDNA, yielding 87-bp fragments that span the CDR3 region. The amplicons were sequenced using the Illumina HiSeq platform. The original pipeline was this. PCR bias was corrected computationally using synthetic template baselines, and reads within Hamming distance 2 were collapsed, with unmergeable singletons discarded. Reads were aligned against IMGT so that V, D and J genes, CDR3 length and insertions or deletions at six rearrangement sites could be assigned. Within each subset, clonotype counts were normalized to sorted cell number, and only after that were true diversity and Gini coefficients computed with the tcR R package. The overlap coefficient, calculated on TCRB nucleotide sequences, was used to measure repertoire sharing. Out-of-frame TCRB sequences from naive cells were analyzed to stand in for the pre-selection repertoire. The source is immuneACCESS, and TCRdb retained only in-frame sequences with V and J called. Part of the clones is not carried over; for the studies checked, unresolved V genes explain less than half of this, and the remainder is unexplained. From that table come the V and J calls and clone size; the DNA was used to work out D and trimming. A total of approximately 250,000 clones appear in this sample, over 12% of them only once. The top ten clones comprise around 0.03% of the sample.

The CDR3, cysteine through phenylalanine, is 17 amino acids long. Of all the DNA, just the CDR3 is kept, 51 bases in frame from base 1. Trimmed from V: 1 base; trimmed from J: 3 bases; junction bases lacking a gene match: 10. The germline V gene gives CDR1 as SQVTM and CDR2 as ANQGSEA. From each donor, a single peripheral blood sample of 100 to 150 mL on average was drawn into heparinised tubes. A BD FACSAria II was used to sort naive, central memory, regulatory and stem cell-like memory CD4+ T cells with a panel that included CD45RO, CCR7, CD25, CD127, CD95 and CD27. Purity was above 95% for every sorted population. PBMCs were separated immediately by Lymphoprep density gradient centrifugation and were stained directly, without being cultured. So that batch effects would be minimized, each experiment stained and sorted samples in pairs, pairing one healthy donor with one patient.

This receptor was obtained from a woman between 40 and 55 years old in good health. Sequences were obtained from naive CD4+ T cells from blood. The sample's cell subset or site label, in plain terms: true naive CD4+ T cells. The rearrangement joined TRBV29-1 to TRBJ2-2; TRBD1 matches 8 bases in the middle. The CDR3 has the sequence CSVEANTRGRYTGELFF. At the DNA level, the sequence is TGCAGCGTTGAAGCCAATACCAGGGGGCGATACACCGGGGAGCTGTTTTTT.